This is a list of T cell receptor beta chains from one sample in a study of OX40 agonist ivuxolimab in advanced cancers. Profiling relied on immunoSEQ multiplex PCR, and the TCRdb table lists in-frame clones only, not all of them. This sample yields about 87,000 clones, of which over 65% are seen a single time; around 0.84% belongs to the top ten. Sequencing was performed on CD4+ or CD8+ T cells sorted from blood, taken in a trial of the OX40 agonist ivuxolimab. Receptor source: an adult with an advanced solid tumor such as melanoma, head and neck, liver or kidney cancer. Both conserved end residues are part of each CDR3. A D gene is named only where the DNA matches it firmly. The listing skips clone size in some rows; elsewhere it reads once, few, many or a size class.

D | J | V | size | CDR3 | DNA
. | TRBJ2-4 | TRBV6-5 | . | CASSYRGLQKNIQYF | TGTGCCAGCAGTTACCGGGGACTCCAAAAAAACATTCAGTACTTC
TRBD2 | TRBJ2-5 | TRBV6-1 | . | CASTSGGGGETQYF | TGTGCCAGTACTAGCGGGGGGGGAGGGGAGACCCAGTACTTC
. | TRBJ2-1 | TRBV20-1 | once | CSAPRDNGEFF | TGCAGTGCTCCTCGGGACAACGGGGAGTTCTTC
. | TRBJ2-7 | TRBV5-8 | . | CASSLDRTQYF | TGTGCCAGCAGCTTGGATCGGACACAGTACTTC
. | TRBJ1-2 | TRBV27 | . | CASSVRGPGNYGYTF | TGTGCCAGCAGCGTAAGGGGTCCAGGGAACTATGGCTACACCTTC
. | TRBJ1-2 | TRBV7-9 | . | CASTSGDGTPYGYTF | TGTGCCAGCACCTCGGGCGACGGGACACCATATGGCTACACCTTC
. | TRBJ2-6 | TRBV19 | . | CASSIPGLTGANVLTF | TGTGCCAGTAGTATACCGGGTCTTACTGGGGCCAACGTCCTGACTTTC
TRBD1 | TRBJ1-2 | TRBV5-1 | . | CASSFRTGYSPNYGYTF | TGCGCCAGCAGCTTCCGGACAGGATACTCCCCAAACTATGGCTACACCTTC
TRBD1 | TRBJ1-4 | TRBV9 | once | CASSVGTGPSNEKLFF | TGTGCCAGCAGCGTTGGGACAGGGCCTTCTAATGAAAAACTGTTTTTT
. | TRBJ2-1 | TRBV18 | . | CASSPQGLDQFF | TGTGCCAGCTCACCACAGGGTCTCGACCAGTTCTTC
. | TRBJ2-7 | TRBV7-2 | . | CASSLSVSGGGSYEQYF | TGTGCCAGCAGCTTGTCGGTATCTGGGGGTGGCTCCTACGAGCAGTACTTC
. | TRBJ1-1 | TRBV7-9 | . | CASSLFSGTTEAFF | TGTGCCAGCAGCTTATTTTCGGGGACCACTGAAGCTTTCTTT
. | TRBJ2-5 | TRBV29-1 | . | CSVKLAEETQYF | TGCAGCGTTAAACTAGCTGAAGAGACCCAGTACTTC
. | TRBJ1-3 | TRBV7-2 | . | CASSLAEGGTGNTIYF | TGTGCCAGCAGCTTAGCTGAGGGGGGTACTGGAAACACCATATATTTT
TRBD1 | TRBJ2-7 | TRBV27 | . | CASSFLMTGDHEQYF | TGTGCCAGCAGTTTCCTAATGACAGGGGATCACGAGCAGTACTTC
TRBD1 | TRBJ1-2 | TRBV4-3 | . | CASSRGWGQGGYGYTF | TGCGCCAGCAGCCGCGGTTGGGGACAGGGTGGCTATGGCTACACCTTC
TRBD2 | TRBJ2-4 | TRBV9 | . | CASSVDSSGGIQYF | TGTGCCAGCAGCGTAGATAGTAGCGGGGGGATTCAGTACTTC
TRBD1 | TRBJ1-2 | TRBV19 | . | CASTSDRVHGYTF | TGTGCCAGTACCTCGGACAGGGTTCATGGCTACACCTTC
. | TRBJ1-5 | TRBV18 | . | CASSSRDLILGSNQPQHF | TGTGCCAGCTCATCCCGGGACCTCATACTCGGGAGCAATCAGCCCCAGCATTTT
TRBD1 | TRBJ1-2 | TRBV19 | . | CASSISGGSANYGYTF | TGTGCCAGTAGTATATCAGGGGGCAGCGCTAACTATGGCTACACCTTC
TRBD1 | TRBJ2-2 | TRBV5-1 | . | CASSLSSRGRSTGELFF | TGCGCCAGCAGCTTGAGTTCAAGGGGGCGCAGCACCGGGGAGCTGTTTTTT
TRBD2 | TRBJ2-2 | TRBV7-2 | . | CASSRSRGGSNTGELFF | TGTGCCAGCAGCCGTTCCCGGGGGGGGTCGAACACCGGGGAGCTGTTTTTT
TRBD1 | TRBJ2-7 | TRBV6-1 | . | CASSPGQATYEQYF | TGTGCCAGCAGCCCAGGACAGGCAACTTACGAGCAGTACTTC
TRBD1 | TRBJ2-2 | TRBV5-1 | . | CASSQSGQQNTGELFF | TGCGCCAGCAGCCAATCGGGACAGCAGAACACCGGGGAGCTGTTTTTT
. | TRBJ1-1 | TRBV5-1 | . | CASSLLRGNTEAFF | TGCGCCAGCAGCTTGTTACGGGGCAACACTGAAGCTTTCTTT
TRBD1 | TRBJ1-5 | TRBV7-6 | . | CASSLQDRAFNQPQHF | TGTGCCAGCAGCTTACAAGACAGGGCCTTCAATCAGCCCCAGCATTTT
TRBD2 | TRBJ2-4 | TRBV7-9 | . | CASSRTGSGLGNIQYF | TGTGCCAGCAGCCGAACCGGTTCGGGACTAGGAAACATTCAGTACTTC
. | TRBJ1-1 | TRBV25-1 | . | CATEGVTEAFF | TGTGCCACCGAGGGGGTTACTGAAGCTTTCTTT
. | TRBJ1-3 | TRBV30 | few | CAWSPGQLRGTIYF | TGTGCCTGGAGTCCGGGACAACTCCGGGGCACCATATATTTT
. | TRBJ2-6 | TRBV27 | . | CASKGSHSGANVLTF | TGTGCCAGCAAGGGCTCCCACTCTGGGGCCAACGTCCTGACTTTC
. | TRBJ1-2 | TRBV6-5 | . | CASSRDTFYGYTF | TGTGCCAGCAGCCGGGACACCTTCTATGGCTACACCTTC
. | TRBJ1-5 | TRBV9 | . | CASSLTGSHDQPQHF | TGTGCCAGCAGCCTGACAGGAAGCCACGATCAGCCCCAGCATTTT
. | TRBJ1-2 | TRBV5-5 | . | CASSLRTPNYGYTF | TGTGCCAGCAGCCTTCGGACCCCTAACTATGGCTACACCTTC
. | TRBJ2-7 | TRBV7-9 | few | CASSTRQVMDEQYF | TGTGCCAGCAGCACTCGACAGGTGATGGACGAGCAGTACTTC
. | TRBJ1-2 | TRBV28 | . | CASSLSGQSNGYTF | TGTGCCAGCAGTTTGTCCGGTCAGTCGAATGGCTACACCTTC
TRBD1 | TRBJ1-1 | TRBV11-2 | . | CASSQGQGIAEAFF | TGTGCCAGCAGCCAGGGACAGGGGATCGCTGAAGCTTTCTTT
. | TRBJ2-7 | TRBV6-6 | . | CASGKGYEQYF | TGTGCCAGCGGTAAGGGGTACGAGCAGTACTTC
. | TRBJ1-1 | TRBV7-3 | . | CASSFAGATEAFF | TGTGCCAGCAGCTTCGCAGGGGCCACTGAAGCTTTCTTT